A selection of T cell receptor beta chains follows, all from one sample in a study of T cells after yellow fever vaccination. MiXCR, applied by TCRdb to the 5' RACE reads, yields one record per CDR3 protein. The table includes some 320,000 distinct CDR3 sequences, 4.1% detected once. Sample: PBMCs, taken 5 days after the yellow fever booster vaccination. Receptors were obtained from a man aged 18 to 30 who received the YFV17D yellow fever vaccine. CDR3s include the opening cysteine and the closing phenylalanine or tryptophan. The D gene is left open where the match is weak. Only part of the rows carry a size: once, few, many, or a class if the clone is expanded.

16	TRBV5-1	TRBJ2-1	NA	NA	TGCGCCAGCAGCTTGGGGACCTCCGGGTTGGACAATGAGCAGTTCTTC	CASSLGTSGLDNEQFF
13	TRBV2	TRBJ1-1	few	NA	TGTGCCAGCAGTGAAGATTGGGGCACTGAAGCTTTCTTT	CASSEDWGTEAFF
13	TRBV5-1	TRBJ1-1	many	TRBD1	TGCGCCAGCAGCTTGACAGGGGTCACTGAAGCTTTCTTT	CASSLTGVTEAFF
14	TRBV24-1	TRBJ1-1	NA	NA	TGTGCCACCAGTGACCCCGCCAGGTTCGGTGAAGCTTTCTTT	CATSDPARFGEAFF
15	TRBV28	TRBJ1-5	NA	TRBD1	TGTGCCAGCAGTTCATCCGGGACAGACAATCAGCCCCAGCATTTT	CASSSSGTDNQPQHF
14	TRBV7-2	TRBJ2-3	NA	NA	TGTGCCAGCAGTAAACAGGGAGCGACAGATACGCAGTATTTT	CASSKQGATDTQYF
14	TRBV10-3	TRBJ2-3	NA	TRBD2	TGTGCCATCAGTGAGGAGACTAGCGGGGGGGTGCAGTATTTT	CAISEETSGGVQYF
12	TRBV7-2	TRBJ2-1	many	NA	TGTGCCAGCCGGCAGTCCTACAATGAGCAGTTCTTC	CASRQSYNEQFF
11	TRBV20-1	TRBJ1-2	few	TRBD1	TGCAGTGCTTATAGGGGGCTGGGCTACACCTTC	CSAYRGLGYTF
12	TRBV23-1	TRBJ1-1	NA	NA	TGCGCCACCGGGGGAGAGAACACTGAAGCTTTCTTT	CATGGENTEAFF
16	TRBV24-1	TRBJ2-1	many	TRBD2	TGTGCCACCAGTCGTTCGAGCGGGGGGGATTACAATGAGCAGTTCTTC	CATSRSSGGDYNEQFF
12	TRBV6-6	TRBJ2-7	many	NA	TGTGCCACCTTCGCGGGCCTCTACGAGCAGTACTTC	CATFAGLYEQYF
14	TRBV5-5	TRBJ2-3	many	NA	TGTGCCACCGGCCACGGACCTAGCACAGATACGCAGTATTTT	CATGHGPSTDTQYF
13	TRBV6-2/TRBV6-3	TRBJ1-1	NA	TRBD1	TGTGCCAGCAGATTCGACAGGGGGGGAGAAGCTTTCTTT	CASRFDRGGEAFF
15	TRBV5-1	TRBJ2-3	NA	NA	TGCGCCAGCAGCCCAAGCGGGCCGGGCACAGATACGCAGTATTTT	CASSPSGPGTDTQYF
16	TRBV20-1	TRBJ1-6	few	NA	TGCAGTGCTAGAGATCCGGTCAGCTCCTATAATTCACCCCTCCACTTT	CSARDPVSSYNSPLHF
18	TRBV5-1	TRBJ2-2	NA	TRBD2	TGCGCCAGCAGCTTGGATGGGACTAGCGGGGGCTACACCGGGGAGCTGTTTTTT	CASSLDGTSGGYTGELFF
15	TRBV11-2	TRBJ2-2	few	TRBD2	TGTGCCAGCAGCTTAGGCGGGGGGGCCGTCGGGGAGCTGTTTTTT	CASSLGGGAVGELFF
16	TRBV11-2	TRBJ2-5	many	NA	TGTGCCAGCAGCTTTCTCACCGGGGGGCCGGAAGAGACCCAGTACTTC	CASSFLTGGPEETQYF
16	TRBV4-3	TRBJ2-1	NA	NA	TGCGCCAGCAGCCAAGCGGACTTCCCGACGTCCAATGAGCAGTTCTTC	CASSQADFPTSNEQFF
16	TRBV7-2	TRBJ1-1	NA	TRBD1	TGTGCCAGCAGCCCAGAAGGGACAGGGAGCTACACTGAAGCTTTCTTT	CASSPEGTGSYTEAFF
16	TRBV5-5	TRBJ2-1	many	NA	TGTGCCAGCAGCTTAGATTTGGGACTGCGATGGTTGGAGCAGTTCTTC	CASSLDLGLRWLEQFF
12	TRBV7-3	TRBJ2-1	few	NA	TGTGCCAGCAGCCCCCCCCTACGGGAGCAGTTCTTC	CASSPPLREQFF
16	TRBV19	TRBJ1-5	many	TRBD1	TGTGCCAGCGGGGAGGAGGCAGGGGGCTTAAATCAGCCCCAGCATTTT	CASGEEAGGLNQPQHF
15	TRBV6-5	TRBJ1-1	few	TRBD1	TGTGCCAGCAGTAACCCGGGACAGGGGAGCACTGAAGCTTTCTTT	CASSNPGQGSTEAFF
14	TRBV20-1	TRBJ1-6	NA	NA	TGCAGTGCACCCCGTGGAGGCGGGGATTCACCCCTCCACTTT	CSAPRGGGDSPLHF
15	TRBV7-6	TRBJ1-2	few	NA	TGTGCCAGCAGCCCGCGGGAGCAGTCCATCTATGGCTACACCTTC	CASSPREQSIYGYTF
16	TRBV29-1	TRBJ2-1	NA	TRBD2	TGCAGCGTCTCGAGCGGGGGGGCTTCCTCCTACAATGAGCAGTTCTTC	CSVSSGGASSYNEQFF
13	TRBV6-2/TRBV6-3	TRBJ1-1	NA	TRBD1	TGTGCCAGCAAATGGACAGGGGGCACTGAAGCTTTCTTT	CASKWTGGTEAFF
16	TRBV5-6	TRBJ2-3	few	NA	TGTGCCAGCAGCCCCGCCGTCCCGGGACTTACAGATACGCAGTATTTT	CASSPAVPGLTDTQYF
16	TRBV6-6	TRBJ2-3	few	TRBD2	TGTGCCAGCAGCCAACTAGCGGGGGGGCTTGGAGATACGCAGTATTTT	CASSQLAGGLGDTQYF
11	TRBV2	TRBJ2-1	NA	NA	TGTGCCAGCAGTGCACAGCGGAGGCAGTTCTTC	CASSAQRRQFF
16	TRBV5-6	TRBJ2-2	NA	NA	TGTGCCAGCAGCTTGAACGCCAAAATCAACACCGGGGAGCTGTTTTTT	CASSLNAKINTGELFF
16	TRBV4-1	TRBJ2-2	few	TRBD1	TGCGCCAGCAGCCCCCGAAGGACAGGATACGCCGGGGAGCTGTTTTTT	CASSPRRTGYAGELFF
14	TRBV4-3	TRBJ2-3	few	NA	TGCGCCAGCAGCCAAGTGCTGGGCACAGATACGCAGTATTTT	CASSQVLGTDTQYF
16	TRBV7-3	TRBJ2-4	many	TRBD2	TGTGCCAGCAGCGCCGGACTAGCGGGGGCGGCAAACATTCAGTACTTC	CASSAGLAGAANIQYF
15	TRBV24-1	TRBJ2-3	few	TRBD2	TGTGCCACCAGTGATCAAGCGGGGAGCACAGATACGCAGTATTTT	CATSDQAGSTDTQYF
15	TRBV5-6	TRBJ2-5	many	NA	TGTGCCAGCAGCTGGGGACCGGCTACGACGGAGACCCAGTACTTC	CASSWGPATTETQYF
13	TRBV5-1	TRBJ2-5	many	NA	TGCGCCAGCAGCTTGCTGGGGGGAGAGACCCAGTACTTC	CASSLLGGETQYF
14	TRBV29-1	TRBJ1-4	NA	NA	TGCAGCGTTGATGTGGGGGGGCTTAGGGAAAAACTGTTTTTT	CSVDVGGLREKLFF
14	TRBV5-1	TRBJ1-1	NA	NA	TGCGCCAGCAGCTTAAATTACTTAGGTGGAGGAGCTTTCTTT	CASSLNYLGGGAFF
17	TRBV5-1	TRBJ1-1	NA	NA	TGCGCCAGCAGCTGGAGCTACAGGGCCCGCGGGGGGACTGAAGCTTTCTTT	CASSWSYRARGGTEAFF
13	TRBV7-3	TRBJ2-5	many	TRBD1	TGTGCCAGCAGCCCGGACAGGGGGCGGACCCAGTACTTC	CASSPDRGRTQYF
13	TRBV5-1	TRBJ2-1	many	NA	TGCGCCAGCAGCTCCAGGGGATGGGATGAGCAGTTCTTC	CASSSRGWDEQFF
13	TRBV20-1	TRBJ2-3	NA	TRBD1	TGCAGCGTAGACAGGGCCAGCACAGATACGCAGTATTTT	CSVDRASTDTQYF
14	TRBV4-1	TRBJ2-3	many	NA	TGCGCCAGCAGCCCCCCGACTAGCACAGATACGCAGTATTTT	CASSPPTSTDTQYF
16	TRBV7-9	TRBJ1-2	NA	NA	TGTGCCAGCAGCCCGCCCCTCCAGGGAGAGAGCTATGGCTACACCTTC	CASSPPLQGESYGYTF
15	TRBV7-2	TRBJ2-3	few	TRBD1	TGTGCCAGCAGCTACCGACAGGGGCCCACAGATACGCAGTATTTT	CASSYRQGPTDTQYF